This T cell receptor (beta chain) is from a study of T cell changes during pregnancy in multiple sclerosis. TCRdb keeps only in-frame clones here, not all; method: immunoSEQ multiplex PCR. The sample records fewer than 95,000 clones, 85% to 95% being singletons. This CDR3 region has 14 residues. J gave up 9 bases and V 4 bases, and 5 bases lay outside the gene matches. CDR1 is SGHRS and CDR2 is YFSETQ in the germline V gene. The material was peripheral blood, obtained in the first trimester of pregnancy. This TCR was sampled from a female donor with multiple sclerosis, enrolled in a pregnancy study. The chain combines TRBV5-1 with TRBJ2-1; 12 bases align to TRBD2. CDR3: CASSLPSGGAEQFF. CDR3 sequence (DNA): TGCGCCAGCAGCCTCCCTAGCGGGGGGGCTGAGCAGTTCTTC.